This TCR beta chain comes out of a study of cytomegalovirus exposure and HLA in healthy donors. The V end was cut by 6 bases, the J end by 0 bases, with 21 bases between. Germline CDR1 reads KGHSH; CDR2 reads LQKENI. The CDR3 loop spans 18 amino acids. The PCR used 60 Vbeta and 13 Jbeta primers. This table comes from immunoSEQ multiplex PCR, and its TCRdb copy is limited to in-frame clones, with some not included. The data contain 120,000 to 150,000 clones, approximately 80% of them singletons. This clone appeared a few times. Its antigen is unknown. Overall study findings and caveats: Based on reports, TCR beta sequences accurately predicted HLA-A and HLA-B alleles for most subjects. Researchers reported in a later analysis that a missense DCLRE1C variant was tied to TCR beta V- and J-gene trimming. Earlier findings revealed that most TCR beta V segments proved productive either about 87% or about 30% of the time.

The chain employs TRBV18 and TRBJ1-5; D is undetermined. The material sequenced was PBMCs. This TCR was recovered from a man aged 35 to 55 in good health and CMV-seropositive. CDR3 loop: CASSPVAGASISNQPQHF. CDR3 sequence (DNA): TGTGCCAGCTCCCCCGTTGCTGGAGCGAGCATTAGCAATCAGCCCCAGCATTTT.